The T cell receptor (beta chain) under discussion was sequenced for a study of blood T cell repertoires in COVID-19. Background on the study: Sources were T cells, B-cell-depleted T cells, or PBMCs; the material itself was cDNA or gDNA.

How the authors handled the data: How many nucleated cells were present was estimated from reference gene primer amplification. The repertoire was sequenced with immunoSEQ multiplex PCR; TCRdb's copy has only in-frame clones and lacks some. That table is the source of V, J and clone size, and D and trimming were worked out from the DNA. The table records 210,000 or so clones, nearly 90% of them present only once. V gave up 2 bases and J gave up 2 bases, with 13 bases separating them. CDR3 size: 15 residues. Germline-derived CDR1 and CDR2 are SGHTA and FQGNSA. This clonotype was obtained from a man in his fifties or sixties with acute or convalescent COVID-19. The rearrangement uses TRBV7-2 and TRBJ2-7; D gene unclear. Sequenced: peripheral blood. The CDR3 region is CASSLTAVCTYEQYV. Here the CDR3 DNA reads TGTGCCAGCAGCTTAACGGCGGTGTGCACCTACGAGCAGTACGTC.